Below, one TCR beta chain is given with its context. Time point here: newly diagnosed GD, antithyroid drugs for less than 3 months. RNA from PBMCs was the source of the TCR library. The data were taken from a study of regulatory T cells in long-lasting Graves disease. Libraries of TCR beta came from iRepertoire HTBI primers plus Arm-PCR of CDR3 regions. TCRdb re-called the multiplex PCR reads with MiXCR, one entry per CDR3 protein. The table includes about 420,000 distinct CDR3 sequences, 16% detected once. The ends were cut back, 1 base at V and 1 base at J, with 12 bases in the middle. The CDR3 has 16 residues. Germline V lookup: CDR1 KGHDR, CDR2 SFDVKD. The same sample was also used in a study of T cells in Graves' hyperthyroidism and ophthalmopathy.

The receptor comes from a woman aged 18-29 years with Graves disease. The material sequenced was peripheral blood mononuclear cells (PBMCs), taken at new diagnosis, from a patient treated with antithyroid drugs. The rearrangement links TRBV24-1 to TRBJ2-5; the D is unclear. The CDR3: CATSDFPLNGQETQYF. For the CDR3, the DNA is TGTGCCACCAGTGATTTCCCCTTGAACGGCCAAGAGACCCAGTACTTC.